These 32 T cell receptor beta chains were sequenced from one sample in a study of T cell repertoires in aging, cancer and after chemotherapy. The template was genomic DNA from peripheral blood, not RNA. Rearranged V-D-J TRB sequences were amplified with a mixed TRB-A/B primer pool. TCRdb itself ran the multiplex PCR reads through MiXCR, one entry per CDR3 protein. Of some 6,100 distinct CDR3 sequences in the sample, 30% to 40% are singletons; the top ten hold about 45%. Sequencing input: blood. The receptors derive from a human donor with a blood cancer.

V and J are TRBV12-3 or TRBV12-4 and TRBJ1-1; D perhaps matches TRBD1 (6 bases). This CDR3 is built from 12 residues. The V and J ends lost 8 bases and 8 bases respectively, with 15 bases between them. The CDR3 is CASGYRVGEAFF. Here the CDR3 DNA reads TGTGCCAGCGGTTACAGGGTGGGGGAAGCTTTCTTT.

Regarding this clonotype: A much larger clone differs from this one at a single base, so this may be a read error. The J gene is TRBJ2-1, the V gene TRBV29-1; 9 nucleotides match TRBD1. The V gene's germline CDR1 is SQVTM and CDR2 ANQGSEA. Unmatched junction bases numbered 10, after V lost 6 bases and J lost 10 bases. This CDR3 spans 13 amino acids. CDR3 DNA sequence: TGCAGCGTCTGGACAGGGGTCGTCAACGAGCAGTTCTTC. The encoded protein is CSVWTGVVNEQFF.

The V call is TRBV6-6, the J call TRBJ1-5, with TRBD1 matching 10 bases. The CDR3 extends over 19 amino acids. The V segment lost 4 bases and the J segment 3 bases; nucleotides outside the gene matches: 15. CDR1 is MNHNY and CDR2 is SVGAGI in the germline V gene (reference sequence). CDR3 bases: TGTGCCAGCAGTTCGGACAGGGGGGTCGGACAGCCCCCCAATCAGCCCCAGCATTTT. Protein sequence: CASSSDRGVGQPPNQPQHF.

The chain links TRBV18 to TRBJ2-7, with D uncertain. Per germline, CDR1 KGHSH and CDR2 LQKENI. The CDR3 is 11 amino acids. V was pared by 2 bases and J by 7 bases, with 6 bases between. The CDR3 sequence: CASSPKQEQYF. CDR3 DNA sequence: TGTGCCAGCTCACCAAAGCAAGAGCAGTACTTC. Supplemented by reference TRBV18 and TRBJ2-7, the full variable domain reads NAGVMQNPRHLVRRRGQEARLRCSPMKGHSHVYWYRQLPEEGLKFMVYLQKENIIDESGMPKERFSAEFPKEGPSILRIQQVVRGDSAAYFCASSPKQEQYFGPGTRLTVT.

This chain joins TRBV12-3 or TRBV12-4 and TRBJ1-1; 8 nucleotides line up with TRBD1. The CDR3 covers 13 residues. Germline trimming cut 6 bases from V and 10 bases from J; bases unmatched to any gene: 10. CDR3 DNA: TGTGCCAGCAGGCAGACAGGGGAGCTCGTAGCTTTCTTT. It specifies CASRQTGELVAFF.

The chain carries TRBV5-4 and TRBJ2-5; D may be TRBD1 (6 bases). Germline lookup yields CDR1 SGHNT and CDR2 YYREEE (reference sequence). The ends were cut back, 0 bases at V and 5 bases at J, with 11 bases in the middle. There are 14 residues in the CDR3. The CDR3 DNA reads TGTGCCAGCAGCTTGGCGTCAGGGGCGGAGACCCAGTACTTC. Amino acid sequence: CASSLASGAETQYF.

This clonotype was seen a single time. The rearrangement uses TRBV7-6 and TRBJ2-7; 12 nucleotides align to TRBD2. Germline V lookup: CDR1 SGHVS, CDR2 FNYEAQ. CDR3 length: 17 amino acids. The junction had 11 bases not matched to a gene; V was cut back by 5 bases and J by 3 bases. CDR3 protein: CASSLGLAGRVSYEQYF. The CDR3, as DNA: TGTGCCAGCAGCCTCGGACTAGCGGGGAGAGTTAGCTACGAGCAGTACTTC.

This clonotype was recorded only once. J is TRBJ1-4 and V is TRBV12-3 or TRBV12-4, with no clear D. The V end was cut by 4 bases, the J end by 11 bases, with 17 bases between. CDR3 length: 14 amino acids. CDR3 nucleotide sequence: TGTGCCAGCAGTTCGGCGAGGGTCCCCTCGAAACTGTTTTTT. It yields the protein CASSSARVPSKLFF.

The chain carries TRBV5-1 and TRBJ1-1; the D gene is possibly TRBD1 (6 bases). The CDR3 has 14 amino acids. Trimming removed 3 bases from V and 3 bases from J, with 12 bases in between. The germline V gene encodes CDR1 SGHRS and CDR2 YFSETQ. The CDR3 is CASSSRGGYTEAFF. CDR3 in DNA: TGCGCCAGCAGCTCGAGGGGGGGGTACACTGAAGCTTTCTTT.

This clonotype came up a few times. The CDR3 DNA sequence: TGTGCCAGCAGTGAAGGGGGGATGGCCAACGTCCTGACTTTC. This encodes CASSEGGMANVLTF. This chain joins TRBV6-1 and TRBJ2-6; either TRBD1 or TRBD2 may fit D (5 bases each). The CDR3 is 14 amino acids. With 1 base removed from V and 6 bases from J, the gap between germline ends came to 7 bases. Germline-derived CDR1 and CDR2 are MNHNS and SASEGT.

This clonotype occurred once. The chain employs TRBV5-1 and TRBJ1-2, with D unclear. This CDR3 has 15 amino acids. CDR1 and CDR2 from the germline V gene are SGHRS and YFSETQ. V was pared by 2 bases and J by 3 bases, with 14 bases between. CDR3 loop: CASSFQANPDYGYTF. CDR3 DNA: TGCGCCAGCAGCTTTCAGGCAAACCCGGACTATGGCTACACCTTC.

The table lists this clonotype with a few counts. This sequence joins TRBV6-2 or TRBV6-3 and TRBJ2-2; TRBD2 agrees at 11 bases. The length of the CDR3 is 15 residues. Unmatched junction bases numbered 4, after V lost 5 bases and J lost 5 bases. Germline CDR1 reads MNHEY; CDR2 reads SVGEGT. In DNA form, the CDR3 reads TGTGCCAGCAGTCGGCTAGCGGGAGGTACCGGGGAGCTGTTTTTT. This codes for CASSRLAGGTGELFF.

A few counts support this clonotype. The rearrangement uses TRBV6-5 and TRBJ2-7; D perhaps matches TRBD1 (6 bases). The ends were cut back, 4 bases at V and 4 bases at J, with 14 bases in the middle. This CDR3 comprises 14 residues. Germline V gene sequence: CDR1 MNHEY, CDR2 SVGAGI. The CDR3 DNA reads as TGTGCCAGCAGTTTATGGGGGCGCGAGTACGAGCAGTACTTC. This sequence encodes CASSLWGREYEQYF.

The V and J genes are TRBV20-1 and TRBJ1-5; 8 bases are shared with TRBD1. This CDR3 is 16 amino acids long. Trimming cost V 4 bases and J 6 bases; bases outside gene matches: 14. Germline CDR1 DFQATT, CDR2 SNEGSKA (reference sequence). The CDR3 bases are TGCAGTGCTACCTGGACAGGGTGGGAGATTAGTCAGCCCCAGCATTTT. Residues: CSATWTGWEISQPQHF.

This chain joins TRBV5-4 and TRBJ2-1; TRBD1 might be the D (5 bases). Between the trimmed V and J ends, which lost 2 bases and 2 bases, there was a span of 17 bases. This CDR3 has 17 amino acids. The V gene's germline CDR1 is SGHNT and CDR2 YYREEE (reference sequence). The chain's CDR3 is CASSLGQGRPPYNEQFF. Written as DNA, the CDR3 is TGTGCCAGCAGCTTAGGCCAGGGCCGGCCCCCCTACAATGAGCAGTTCTTC.

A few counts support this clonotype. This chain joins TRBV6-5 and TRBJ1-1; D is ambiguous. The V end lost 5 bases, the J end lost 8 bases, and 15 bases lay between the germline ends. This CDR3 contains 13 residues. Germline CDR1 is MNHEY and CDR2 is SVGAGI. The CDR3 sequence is CASSPIRAGEAFF. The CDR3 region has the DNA TGTGCCAGCAGTCCCATCCGGGCCGGGGAAGCTTTCTTT.

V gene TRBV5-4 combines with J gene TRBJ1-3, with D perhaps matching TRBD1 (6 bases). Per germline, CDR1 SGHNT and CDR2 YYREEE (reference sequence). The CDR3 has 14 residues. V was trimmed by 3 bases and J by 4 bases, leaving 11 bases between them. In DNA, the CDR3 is TGTGCCAGCAGCTCGGCAGGGGTCGGAAACACCATATATTTT. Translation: CASSSAGVGNTIYF.

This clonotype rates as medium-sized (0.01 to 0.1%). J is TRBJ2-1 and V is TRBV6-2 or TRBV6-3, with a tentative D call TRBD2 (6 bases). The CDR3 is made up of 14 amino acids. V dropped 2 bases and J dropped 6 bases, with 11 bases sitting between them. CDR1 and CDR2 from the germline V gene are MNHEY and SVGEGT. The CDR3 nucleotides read TGTGCCAGCAGTTACCCCGGGACTCCCAATGAGCAGTTCTTC. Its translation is CASSYPGTPNEQFF.

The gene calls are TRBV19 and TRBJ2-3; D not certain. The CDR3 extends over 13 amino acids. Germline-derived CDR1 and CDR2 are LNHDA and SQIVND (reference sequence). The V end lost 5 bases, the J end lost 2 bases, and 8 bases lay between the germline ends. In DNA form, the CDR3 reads TGTGCCAGTAGTCTCTTTTTCACAGATACGCAGTATTTT. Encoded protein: CASSLFFTDTQYF. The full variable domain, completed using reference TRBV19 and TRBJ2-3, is DGGITQSPKYLFRKEGQNVTLSCEQNLNHDAMYWYRQDPGQGLRLIYYSQIVNDFQKGDIAEGYSVSREKKESFPLTVTSAQKNPTAFYLCASSLFFTDTQYFGPGTRLTVL.

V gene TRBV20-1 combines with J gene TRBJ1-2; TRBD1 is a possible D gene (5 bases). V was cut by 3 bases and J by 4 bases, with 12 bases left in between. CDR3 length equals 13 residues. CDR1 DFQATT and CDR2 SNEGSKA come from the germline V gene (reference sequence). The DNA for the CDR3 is TGCAGTGCTAGGGCGGGGGGGTCCTATGGCTACACCTTC. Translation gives CSARAGGSYGYTF.

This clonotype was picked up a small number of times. CDR3 DNA: TGCAGCGTTGAGGGGAGAGGAGTTACCGGGGAGCTGTTTTTT. Translation gives CSVEGRGVTGELFF. The V and J genes are TRBV29-1 and TRBJ2-2; D may be TRBD2 (5 bases). The V end was cut by 3 bases, the J end by 5 bases, with 13 bases between. From germline, CDR1 is SQVTM and CDR2 ANQGSEA. This CDR3 contains 14 residues.

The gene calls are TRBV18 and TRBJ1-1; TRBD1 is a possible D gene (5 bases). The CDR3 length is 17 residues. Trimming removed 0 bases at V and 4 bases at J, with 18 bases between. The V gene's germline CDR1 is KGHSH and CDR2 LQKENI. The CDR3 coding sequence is TGTGCCAGCTCACCACCTTCAGCGGGGGTATATGTCACTGAAGCTTTCTTT. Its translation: CASSPPSAGVYVTEAFF.

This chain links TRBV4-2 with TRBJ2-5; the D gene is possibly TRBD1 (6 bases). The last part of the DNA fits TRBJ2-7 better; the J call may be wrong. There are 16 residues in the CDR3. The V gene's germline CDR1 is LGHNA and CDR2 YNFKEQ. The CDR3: CASSPTYREGAYEQYF. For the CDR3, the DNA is TGTGCCAGCAGCCCAACCTACAGGGAAGGCGCCTACGAGCAGTACTTC.

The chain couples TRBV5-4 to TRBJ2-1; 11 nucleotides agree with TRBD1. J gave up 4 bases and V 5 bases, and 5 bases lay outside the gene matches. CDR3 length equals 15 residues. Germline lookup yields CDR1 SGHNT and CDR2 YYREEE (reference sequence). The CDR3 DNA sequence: TGTGCCAGCAGACTGGACAGGGGGCGATACAATGAGCAGTTCTTC. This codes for CASRLDRGRYNEQFF.

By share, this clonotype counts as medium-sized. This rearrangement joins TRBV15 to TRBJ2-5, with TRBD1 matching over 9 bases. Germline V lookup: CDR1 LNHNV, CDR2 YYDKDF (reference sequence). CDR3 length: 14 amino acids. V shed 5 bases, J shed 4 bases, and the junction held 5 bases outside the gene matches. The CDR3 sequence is CATSGTGIGETQYF. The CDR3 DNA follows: TGTGCCACCAGCGGGACAGGGATCGGAGAGACCCAGTACTTC.

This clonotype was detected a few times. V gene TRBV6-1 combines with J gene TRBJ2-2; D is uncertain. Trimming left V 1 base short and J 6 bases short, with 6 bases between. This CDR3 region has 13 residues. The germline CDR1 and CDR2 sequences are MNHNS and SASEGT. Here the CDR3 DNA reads TGTGCCAGCAGTGAAGAAATCCCCGGGGAGCTGTTTTTT. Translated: CASSEEIPGELFF.

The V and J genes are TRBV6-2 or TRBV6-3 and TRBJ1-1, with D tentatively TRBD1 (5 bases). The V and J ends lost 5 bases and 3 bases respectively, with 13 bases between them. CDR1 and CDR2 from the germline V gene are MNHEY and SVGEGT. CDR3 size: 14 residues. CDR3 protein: CASSIRVPDTEAFF. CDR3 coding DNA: TGTGCCAGCAGTATCAGGGTGCCGGACACTGAAGCTTTCTTT.

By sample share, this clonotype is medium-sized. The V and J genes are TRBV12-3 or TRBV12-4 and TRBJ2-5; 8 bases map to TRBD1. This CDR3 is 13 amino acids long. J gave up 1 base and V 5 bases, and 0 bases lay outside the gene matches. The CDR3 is CASSGTGQETQYF. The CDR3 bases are TGTGCCAGCAGTGGGACAGGCCAAGAGACCCAGTACTTC.

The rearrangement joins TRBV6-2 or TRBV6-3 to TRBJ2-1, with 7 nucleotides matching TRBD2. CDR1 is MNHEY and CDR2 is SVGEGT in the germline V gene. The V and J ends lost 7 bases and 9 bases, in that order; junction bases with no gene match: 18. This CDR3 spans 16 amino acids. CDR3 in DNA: TGTGCCAGCAAGTTCGGTCGGGAGGAAGGAATTTTTGAGCAGTTCTTC. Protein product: CASKFGREEGIFEQFF.

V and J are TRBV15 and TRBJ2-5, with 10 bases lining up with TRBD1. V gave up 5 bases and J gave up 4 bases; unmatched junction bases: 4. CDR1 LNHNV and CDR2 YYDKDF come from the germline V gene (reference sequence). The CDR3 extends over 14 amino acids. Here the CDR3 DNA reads TGTGCCACCAGCCGGGACAGGGGCCCAGAGACCCAGTACTTC. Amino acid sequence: CATSRDRGPETQYF.

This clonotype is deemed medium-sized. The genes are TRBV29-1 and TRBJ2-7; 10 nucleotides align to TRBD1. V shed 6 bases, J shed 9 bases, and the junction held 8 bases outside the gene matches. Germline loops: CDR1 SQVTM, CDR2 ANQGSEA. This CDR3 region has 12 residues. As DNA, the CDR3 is TGCAGCGTGCCCCGGGACAGGGGAGGGCAGTACTTC. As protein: CSVPRDRGGQYF.

This CDR3 reads CASSLNRANQPQHF. Written as DNA, the CDR3 is TGTGCCAGCAGTTTAAACAGGGCCAATCAGCCCCAGCATTTT. The V gene is TRBV12-3 or TRBV12-4, the J gene TRBJ1-5, with D possibly TRBD1 on 6 matching bases. The CDR3 consists of 14 residues. Trimming removed 2 bases at V and 3 bases at J, with 8 bases between.